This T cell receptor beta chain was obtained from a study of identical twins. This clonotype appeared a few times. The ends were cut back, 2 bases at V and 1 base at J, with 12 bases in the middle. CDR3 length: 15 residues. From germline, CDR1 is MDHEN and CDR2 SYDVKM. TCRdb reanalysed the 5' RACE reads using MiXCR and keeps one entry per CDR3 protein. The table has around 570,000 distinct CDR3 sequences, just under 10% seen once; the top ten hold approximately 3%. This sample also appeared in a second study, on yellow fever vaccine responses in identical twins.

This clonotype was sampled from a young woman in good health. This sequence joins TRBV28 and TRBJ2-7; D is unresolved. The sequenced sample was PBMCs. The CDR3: CASSLLPPNSYEQYF. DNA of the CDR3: TGTGCCAGCAGTTTACTGCCACCAAATTCCTACGAGCAGTACTTC.